These 32 T cell receptor beta chains originate from one sample sequenced in a study of T cell responses to AZD1222 COVID-19 vaccine. Method: immunoSEQ multiplex PCR; TCRdb's copy keeps in-frame clones and lacks some. This repertoire shows 130,000 to 150,000 clones, 90% to 95% found once; its top ten account for less than 2%. The sequenced sample was peripheral blood, obtained on day 0 of AZD1222 vaccination. These receptors were collected from an adult in good health.

This chain connects TRBV27 to TRBJ2-7, with D perhaps matching TRBD1 or TRBD2 (6 bases each). The V gene's germline CDR1 is MNHEY and CDR2 SMNVEV (reference sequence). This CDR3 is built from 15 residues. V lost 5 bases, J lost 2 bases, and 16 bases lay in between. DNA for the CDR3: TGTGCCAGCAGTCTCAGGGGAGGATCCACCTACGAGCAGTACTTC. This translates into CASSLRGGSTYEQYF.

The chain uses TRBV6-5 and TRBJ2-7, with 10 positions matching TRBD1. With V trimmed by 8 bases and J by 3 bases, 4 bases remained unmatched. Germline values: CDR1 MNHEY, CDR2 SVGAGI. The CDR3 is 13 amino acids. DNA for the CDR3: TGTGCCAGCTTAGGACAGGGGGTCTACGAGCAGTACTTC. It yields the protein CASLGQGVYEQYF.

CDR3 protein: CASSLTETQYF. The DNA for the CDR3 is TGTGCCAGCAGCTTAACGGAGACCCAGTACTTC. The chain combines TRBV7-9 with TRBJ2-5; no clear D. The CDR3 runs to 11 residues. Trimming took 2 bases from V and 5 from J, leaving 3 bases between them. Germline lookup yields CDR1 SEHNR and CDR2 FQNEAQ (reference sequence).

CDR3 protein: CASSQGGGGSGTEAFF. CDR3 coding DNA: TGTGCCAGCAGCCAAGGGGGAGGGGGATCGGGGACTGAAGCTTTCTTT. The V call is TRBV3-1 (or the pseudogene TRBV3-2), the J call TRBJ1-1; D might be TRBD1 (6 bases). Germline-derived CDR1 and CDR2 are LGHDT and YNNKEL (reference sequence). The CDR3 is made up of 16 amino acids. Deletions cut 1 base from V and 5 bases from J, with 17 bases between.

The chain combines TRBV11-2 with TRBJ2-5; 11 positions agree with TRBD2. The CDR3 has 16 residues. With V trimmed by 1 base and J by 2 bases, 3 bases remained unmatched. CDR1 SGHAT and CDR2 FQNNGV come from the germline V gene. The CDR3 region has the DNA TGTGCCAGCAGCTTAGTAGCGGGGGGGCTTCAAGAGACCCAGTACTTC. Translation: CASSLVAGGLQETQYF.

This clone was seen a handful of times. The CDR3 DNA reads TGTGCCAGCAGCTTACGTCTTGGACAGGGGTACGAGCAGTACTTC. Translation: CASSLRLGQGYEQYF. This chain links TRBV13 with TRBJ2-7, with TRBD1 matching over 9 bases. With V trimmed by 2 bases and J by 4 bases, 6 bases remained unmatched. The germline gives CDR1 PRHDT, CDR2 FYEKMQ (reference sequence). CDR3 length: 15 amino acids.

V gene TRBV30 combines with J gene TRBJ1-2; D perhaps matches TRBD1 (5 bases). The length of the CDR3 is 13 residues. Trimming took off 2 bases at V and 5 bases at J, with 12 bases between the two ends. The germline V gene encodes CDR1 GTSNPN and CDR2 SVGIG (reference sequence). The CDR3 DNA reads TGTGCCTGGAGTCACGGGGGGGGGTATGGCTACACCTTC. Residues: CAWSHGGGYGYTF.

The chain uses TRBV3-1 (or the pseudogene TRBV3-2) and TRBJ2-7, with unresolved D. CDR1 is LGHDT and CDR2 is YNNKEL in the germline V gene (reference sequence). V dropped 0 bases and J dropped 11 bases, with 17 bases sitting between them. The CDR3 is 14 residues long. The chain's CDR3 is CASSQDLRQNPEYF. The CDR3 DNA is TGTGCCAGCAGCCAAGATCTTAGGCAGAATCCTGAGTACTTC.

The chain couples TRBV5-6 to TRBJ1-2; D remains ambiguous. CDR1 is SGHDT, CDR2 YYEEEE, per germline. V gave up 0 bases and J gave up 2 bases, with 8 bases separating them. The CDR3 is 14 residues long. The CDR3 region has the DNA TGTGCCAGCAGCTTGGGGAGGAGGAACTATGGCTACACCTTC. It codes for CASSLGRRNYGYTF.

The chain uses TRBV2 and TRBJ2-2, with D possibly TRBD1 on 6 matching bases. The CDR3 is 15 amino acids. Germline CDR1 SNHLY, CDR2 FYNNEI. The V gene lost 3 bases and the J gene lost 5 bases, with 13 bases spanning the gap. The CDR3 is CASSEHFTGTGELFF. In nucleotides, the CDR3 is TGTGCCAGCAGTGAGCACTTCACAGGGACCGGGGAGCTGTTTTTT.

V is TRBV6-5 and J is TRBJ1-2; 8 bases are shared with TRBD1. The CDR3 spans 12 residues. Unmatched junction bases numbered 1, after V lost 6 bases and J lost 4 bases. The V gene's germline CDR1 is MNHEY and CDR2 SVGAGI. The CDR3 DNA reads TGTGCCAGCAGCAGGGGGCTCTATGGCTACACCTTC. It translates to CASSRGLYGYTF.

The chain links TRBV7-9 to TRBJ1-3; D unresolved. This CDR3 comprises 15 residues. The germline CDR1 and CDR2 sequences are SEHNR and FQNEAQ (reference sequence). V was clipped by 2 bases and J by 0 bases, with 8 bases between them. CDR3 sequence (DNA): TGTGCCAGCAGCTTACAAGCGTTCTCTGGAAACACCATATATTTT. Its translation is CASSLQAFSGNTIYF. Filled out from reference TRBV7-9 and TRBJ1-3, the complete variable domain reads DTGVSQNPRHKITKRGQNVTFRCDPISEHNRLYWYRQTLGQGPEFLTYFQNEAQLEKSRLLSDRFSAERPKGSFSTLEIQRTEQGDSAMYLCASSLQAFSGNTIYFGEGSWLTVV.

The chain links TRBV7-6 to TRBJ1-1; TRBD1 aligns across 7 bases. Trimming removed 5 bases from V and 1 base from J; junction bases left unmatched: 4. The CDR3 sequence is 14 residues long. Germline CDR1 SGHVS, CDR2 FNYEAQ. The DNA of the CDR3 is TGTGCCAGCAGCGCCCGGACAGGGAACACTGAAGCTTTCTTT. The encoded protein is CASSARTGNTEAFF. The variable domain in full, completed from reference TRBV7-6 and TRBJ1-1, reads GAGVSQSPRYKVTKRGQDVALRCDPISGHVSLYWYRQALGQGPEFLTYFNYEAQQDKSGLPNDRFSAERPEGSISTLTIQRTEQRDSAMYRCASSARTGNTEAFFGQGTRLTVV.

This rearrangement joins TRBV2 to TRBJ1-3; D not certain. Trimming stripped 5 bases from V and 1 base from J, with 9 bases between. The germline V gene encodes CDR1 SNHLY and CDR2 FYNNEI. The CDR3 consists of 14 residues. The CDR3 DNA sequence: TGTGCCAGCAGTTATCTGGTATCTGGAAACACCATATATTTT. Translation gives CASSYLVSGNTIYF.

V is TRBV15 and J is TRBJ2-3; 12 bases are shared with TRBD2. There are 16 residues in the CDR3. The V segment lost 1 base and the J segment 5 bases; nucleotides outside the gene matches: 4. The germline CDR1 and CDR2 sequences are LNHNV and YYDKDF (reference sequence). DNA of the CDR3: TGTGCCACCAGCAGAGGGGAGGGACTAGCGGGAGATACGCAGTATTTT. The encoded protein is CATSRGEGLAGDTQYF.

As concerns this clone: Distinct nucleotide sequences in the sample also encode this CDR3. The CDR3 spells CASSVGGSYNEQFF. The CDR3 DNA sequence: TGTGCCAGCAGCGTAGGAGGGTCCTACAATGAGCAGTTCTTC. This chain uses TRBV9 with TRBJ2-1; D may be TRBD2 (5 bases). V was clipped by 0 bases and J by 1 base, with 5 bases between them. Germline-derived CDR1 and CDR2 are SGDLS and YYNGEE. This CDR3 is 14 amino acids long.

V is TRBV7-9 and J is TRBJ2-5; D remains unclear. The V end lost 1 base, the J end lost 7 bases, and 10 bases lay between the germline ends. From germline, CDR1 is SEHNR and CDR2 FQNEAQ (reference sequence). This CDR3 has 13 residues. The CDR3 DNA reads TGTGCCAGCAGCTTAGGCTCATCGGCGACCCAGTACTTC. It encodes CASSLGSSATQYF.

The chain is built from TRBV6-5 and TRBJ1-3; D unclear. Per germline, CDR1 MNHEY and CDR2 SVGAGI. With 9 bases removed from V and 0 bases from J, the gap between germline ends came to 9 bases. The CDR3 is 13 amino acids. The CDR3 protein is CASTSFSGNTIYF. In DNA, the CDR3 is TGTGCCAGTACGTCGTTCTCTGGAAACACCATATATTTT.

A few counts support this clone. The CDR3 coding sequence is TGCGCCAGCAGCCACGACAGCACTTATAGCAATCAGCCCCAGCATTTT. It translates to CASSHDSTYSNQPQHF. This sequence joins TRBV4-1 and TRBJ1-5; weak D call: TRBD1 (5 bases). There are 16 residues in the CDR3. The V and J ends lost 3 bases and 0 bases respectively, with 12 bases between them. Germline V gene lookup returns CDR1 MGHRA and CDR2 YSYEKL.

The chain has TRBV15 and TRBJ1-1; D is perhaps TRBD1 (6 bases). Germline V lookup: CDR1 LNHNV, CDR2 YYDKDF (reference sequence). V was clipped by 5 bases and J by 7 bases, with 14 bases between them. The CDR3 covers 13 residues. The CDR3 region has the DNA TGTGCCACCAGCCGGGGCGGGGGCCTTGAAGCTTTCTTT. This gives the protein CATSRGGGLEAFF.

V is TRBV5-6 and J is TRBJ2-1; D not resolved. Germline CDR1 reads SGHDT; CDR2 reads YYEEEE. CDR3 length: 11 amino acids. The ends were cut back, 5 bases at V and 6 bases at J, with 6 bases in the middle. As DNA, the CDR3 is TGTGCCAGCAGTCTTTTCAATGAGCAGTTCTTC. Translation gives CASSLFNEQFF.

This clone was detected only once. The rearrangement links TRBV5-1 to TRBJ2-7, with a tentative D call TRBD1 (6 bases). Germline lookup yields CDR1 SGHRS and CDR2 YFSETQ. Trimming stripped 3 bases from V and 5 bases from J, with 15 bases between. The CDR3 contains 14 residues. CDR3 nucleotides: TGCGCCAGCAGCTCAACACCGGGACAAAACGAGCAGTACTTC. This translates into CASSSTPGQNEQYF.

As for this clone: One end of the junction is discordant with germline, which a read error may explain. This sequence joins TRBV18 and TRBJ1-1; 9 bases are shared with TRBD1. The CDR3 consists of 14 residues. Germline CDR1 KGHSH, CDR2 LQKENI. The CDR3 region is CASSQPGQGPDGNF. The DNA for the CDR3 is TGTGCCAGCTCACAGCCGGGACAGGGCCCTGATGGGAATTTT.

This clone was counted a few times. The chain combines TRBV11-3 with TRBJ2-5; 11 nucleotides match TRBD1. Germline trimming cut 5 bases from V and 3 bases from J; bases unmatched to any gene: 5. The CDR3 consists of 15 residues. Per germline, CDR1 SGHNT and CDR2 YENEEA. The CDR3 sequence: CASSRDRGTEETQYF. The CDR3 coding sequence is TGTGCCAGCAGCCGGGACAGGGGGACCGAAGAGACCCAGTACTTC.

The chain carries TRBV7-9 and TRBJ2-5; 13 bases align to TRBD2. Looked up from germline, CDR1 is SEHNR and CDR2 is FQNEAQ (reference sequence). The CDR3 consists of 18 residues. V was clipped by 6 bases and J by 5 bases; unmatched bases: 15. The CDR3 nucleotides read TGTGCCAGCAGTATTGGACTAGCGGGAGATATGGGTGCGGAGACCCAGTACTTC. It codes for CASSIGLAGDMGAETQYF.

This rearrangement joins TRBV18 to TRBJ1-6; D is possibly TRBD1 (5 bases). Germline V gene lookup returns CDR1 KGHSH and CDR2 LQKENI. This CDR3 is 14 amino acids long. V was pared by 6 bases and J by 9 bases, with 15 bases between. The CDR3 nucleotides are TGTGCCAGCTCGACGGCTGGGGGGAGTTCACCCCTCCACTTT. Residues: CASSTAGGSSPLHF.

This clone was observed a single time. V gene TRBV7-3 combines with J gene TRBJ2-2, with D perhaps matching TRBD2 (6 bases). Germline V lookup: CDR1 SGHTA, CDR2 FQGTGA. The CDR3 extends over 15 amino acids. V lost 5 bases, J lost 0 bases, and 10 bases lay in between. In nucleotides, the CDR3 is TGTGCCAGCAGCCGCGGGACGGCGAACACCGGGGAGCTGTTTTTT. Translation gives CASSRGTANTGELFF.

The chain has TRBV6-5 and TRBJ2-7; 7 nucleotides match TRBD2. V shed 5 bases and J 2 bases; nucleotides not matched to a gene: 6. The CDR3 contains 14 residues. Per germline, CDR1 MNHEY and CDR2 SVGAGI. CDR3 region: CASSRSGGTYEQYF. The DNA for the CDR3 is TGTGCCAGCAGTCGGTCGGGGGGAACCTACGAGCAGTACTTC.

The V and J genes are TRBV21-1 and TRBJ2-1; the listed D gene, TRBD2, was not tested against the DNA. TRBV21-1 is assigned pseudogene status. The CDR3 extends over 20 amino acids. CDR3 residues: CASSLDGLAGGAPPYNEQFF. In nucleotides, the CDR3 is TGTGCCAGCAGCCTCGATGGACTAGCGGGCGGAGCACCCCCCTACAATGAGCAGTTCTTC.

CDR3 nucleotide sequence: TGTGCCAGCAGCTTAGTAGGGAGTCGGGACAGTAGCACAGATACGCAGTATTTT. The encoded protein is CASSLVGSRDSSTDTQYF. The rearrangement uses TRBV7-9 and TRBJ2-3, with 7 bases identical to TRBD1. This CDR3 is 18 amino acids long. V lost 1 base, J lost 0 bases, and 10 bases stayed unmatched. Germline V gene data show CDR1 as SEHNR and CDR2 as FQNEAQ (reference sequence).

This clone was counted a single time. This chain connects TRBV6-1 to TRBJ1-3; no clear D. Trimming cost V 1 base and J 2 bases, with 15 bases left between them. Germline-derived CDR1 and CDR2 are MNHNS and SASEGT. The CDR3 extends over 17 amino acids. Here the CDR3 DNA reads TGTGCCAGCAGTGAAGATGGAACCCCTTACCCTGGAAACACCATATATTTT. Residues: CASSEDGTPYPGNTIYF.

The J gene is TRBJ2-2, the V gene TRBV6-5; the D is unclear. Per germline, CDR1 MNHEY and CDR2 SVGAGI. The V gene lost 0 bases and the J gene lost 7 bases, with 6 bases spanning the gap. There are 13 residues in the CDR3. The CDR3, as DNA: TGTGCCAGCAGTTACTCGATCGGCGGGGAGCTGTTTTTT. This translates into CASSYSIGGELFF.